Sequencing of this TCR beta chain was carried out in a study of blood T cell repertoires in COVID-19. The assay was immunoSEQ multiplex PCR, and TCRdb's table has in-frame clones only and misses some. The data hold about 300,000 clones, with 70% to 90% observed a single time. This CDR3 has 15 amino acids. The V and J ends lost 6 bases and 4 bases, in that order; junction bases with no gene match: 4. Germline CDR1 is SGHVS and CDR2 is FQNEAQ. The receptor was isolated from a man aged 65 to 79 with acute or convalescent COVID-19. The chain is built from TRBV7-8 and TRBJ2-2; 11 bases fit TRBD1. Sequenced: peripheral blood. The CDR3 DNA is TGTGCCAGCAGGACAGGGACAGGGGGCACCGGGGAGCTGTTTTTT. As protein: CASRTGTGGTGELFF.